This T cell receptor (beta chain) was recovered during a study of shared clonotypes between healthy human individuals (TCRdb year 2020). Regarding the study in general: The cohort comprised two women and three men aged 18 to 49 years. Leukapheresis yielded between about 0.8 and 9.5 billion PBMCs per donor. To estimate repertoire size and how much clonotype sharing occurs between individuals, the study deeply sequenced the blood TCR repertoires of several healthy adults. For each donor, CD4 naive and CD4 memory were each given three plates, CD8 naive was given two plates, and CD8 memory was given one plate. To increase sequencing depth and limit assay-specific biases, different laboratories used diverse techniques to prepare libraries and sequence TCR repertoires.

Cut back by 3 bases and 1 base, the V and J ends lie 21 bases apart. CDR1 and CDR2 are read off the germline V gene as KGHSH and LQKENI. The CDR3 sequence holds 18 residues, the cysteine and phenylalanine included. Just CDR3 DNA is preserved here, 54 bases in frame from base 1. What the research found in general, with its limitations: Sharing across a few donors was observed for roughly 5% of naive CD4, 3% to 3.5% of naive CD8, roughly 2.4% of memory CD4, and roughly 0.4% of memory CD8 clonotypes. Rarefaction of sorted-subset datasets indicated incomplete sequencing despite the large sequencing depth. Higher generation probabilities were observed for clonotypes shared by all four sorted-subset donors than for non-shared clonotypes. Because the study included only a small number of donors, the genetic and exposure-history diversity represented was limited. Naive subsets generally had larger estimated clonotype richness than memory subsets did. Only blood was sampled, and tissue TCR repertoires likely differ from those in blood. Pairwise subsampling indicated that sequencing depth was expected to affect the degree of clonotype sharing among donors.

As concerns this clone: Its antigen is still unknown. Nothing much larger sits one base from this clone, and base qualities are not available.

The donors were healthy, HIV-negative adults with no recently reported acute infections or vaccinations. All donors were Caucasian adults living in Nashville, Tennessee, USA. Magnetic negative selection was used to enrich CD4+ T cells, after which naive cells were positively selected on CD45RA and the negative fraction became the memory subset. Blood was obtained by leukapheresis, after which PBMCs were separated by Ficoll-Histopaque density gradient centrifugation and cryopreserved in liquid nitrogen vapor phase. Purity and quantity of every magnetically sorted T cell population were checked by analytical flow cytometry. From each sorted fraction, genomic DNA was isolated and quantified by UV absorbance on a Nanodrop 2000c. TCR CDR3 regions were amplified from genomic DNA by multiplex PCR using the deep immunoSEQ assay. Genomic DNA extracted from each cell subset was distributed evenly over all wells of several immunoSEQ 96-well plates, and each plate served as one replicate. For sorted subsets, 150 to 250 ng genomic DNA, equal to 30,000 or so T cell genomes, was loaded into each replicate PCR. Purified libraries were quantified with a Qubit 3.0 fluorometer, sized on a Bioanalyzer 2100, and re-quantified with the KAPA Library Quantification kit. A separate single-read 150-cycle Illumina NextSeq 550 flow cell was used to sequence each immunoSEQ 96-well plate. The study's processing was this. The immunoSEQ output contained only junctional sequences without quality scores, so filtering could not match that applied to full-length reads. Sequences were annotated with PyIR, a Python wrapper for IgBLAST v1.9, using IMGT germline references to assign V/J genes and CDR3. Reads were removed for weak V/J assignments (E-value above 1e-6), missing CDR3, stop codons, out-of-frame junctions, or ambiguous translated residues. V3J clonotypes were defined as sequences sharing the same inferred V gene, J gene, and CDR3 amino acid sequence. Percentage overlap between repertoires was computed as shared unique clonotypes divided by the size of the smaller repertoire. Richness of each repertoire was evaluated using RTK rarefaction, the Chao1 estimator, and Recon v2.1 estimates of unobserved clonotypes. Generation probabilities for all TCRbeta clonotypes obtained by the gDNA method from a handful of donors were computed using OLGA. TCRdb mirrors the immuneACCESS table, restricted to in-frame sequences. Some clones are absent from its copies; in checked studies, under half trace to an unresolved V gene, and the reason for the others is unknown. V and J calls and clone size are as listed in that table; D and trimming were resolved from the DNA. The sample data list 900,000 to 1,200,000 clones, and around 78% of these were observed just once. The ten largest clones add up to around 0.6% of the sample.

This sequence originates from a man between 18 and 29 years old in good health. Some clones in this sample may be carry-over from other donors' samples. Sequencing was done on a sample of memory CD4+ T cells from PBMCs. The cell subset or site label of this sample denotes: CD45RA-negative fraction. This sequence uses TRBV18 and TRBJ1-1; the D gene lacks a confident call. CDR3 sequence: CASSPGGVRTMGNTEAFF. The nucleotide sequence is TGTGCCAGCTCACCCGGCGGGGTCAGGACTATGGGGAACACTGAAGCTTTCTTT.